This T cell receptor beta chain was found in a study of cytomegalovirus exposure and HLA in healthy donors (dated by TCRdb to 2015 to 2018). About the full investigation: According to a later analysis, the approximately 130 validation repertoires were produced on the same platform as the roughly 700 repertoires of the first cohort. A separate validation cohort of 90 to 150 different subjects was used in addition to the approximately 610-subject first cohort. The study was designed to test whether signatures of past pathogen exposure could be identified by cataloging public T cell receptors. The study combined high-throughput TCR immunosequencing, statistical association of individual TCRs with disease status, and machine learning to predict cytomegalovirus infection status.

Libraries were prepared through the immunoSEQ multiplex PCR assay. In the paper's pipeline: A statistical classification framework was built to diagnose cytomegalovirus status from the catalog of TCR beta chain sequences. In its TCRdb copy, this immuneACCESS table keeps in-frame sequences only and misses some clones. Where compared with another copy, unresolved V genes explain less than half of these, and the others have no known cause. The DNA was the basis for D and trimming; V, J and clone size are from that table. The sample yields 250,000 to 400,000 clones; approximately 91% were counted once. Clones ranked in the top ten supply roughly 0.96% of the sample. Separate from the approximately 700-subject first cohort, the validation cohort of about 110 subjects was the group to which the donors belonged. The CDR3, cysteine through phenylalanine, is 13 amino acids long. Only CDR3 DNA is held: 39 bases, read in frame from base 1. After removal of 9 bases from V and 3 bases from J, the junction retains 7 bases not matched to a gene. CDR1 is given as MNHEY and CDR2 as SMNVEV, both from the germline V gene (reference sequence).

The sample holds one count of this clone. Its recognized antigen is unknown. Per-nucleotide qualities are absent, and no much larger clonotype sits a single base away. The research as a whole found: A total of 150 to 200 TCR beta chains were listed by the study as associated with cytomegalovirus. The classifier was reported to diagnose cytomegalovirus status with high specificity and sensitivity in both the original cohort and the validation cohort. While some public TCRs were present in many individuals, most TCR sequences turned up only very rarely across donors. In vitro tests confirmed that a few of the cytomegalovirus-associated TCR beta chains recognize cytomegalovirus antigens. The validation cohort had no HLA typing available for a later analysis, so co-occurrence within that cohort was assessed over all 120 or so repertoires. The authors suggested that the approach could potentially be extended to other disease states and immunological phenotypes. Of the cluster scores, approximately 95% were above 0 in a later analysis, which found that TCRs clustered in the first cohort also tended to co-occur in the approximately 110 validation repertoires.

Specimen: PBMCs. The TCR comes from a young man in good health and CMV-seronegative. This chain is built from TRBV27 and TRBJ2-7, and 8 junction bases match TRBD1. The sequenced DNA is TGTGCCAGTGCGTGGACAGGGAACTACGAGCAGTACTTC. Translated, this is CASAWTGNYEQYF.